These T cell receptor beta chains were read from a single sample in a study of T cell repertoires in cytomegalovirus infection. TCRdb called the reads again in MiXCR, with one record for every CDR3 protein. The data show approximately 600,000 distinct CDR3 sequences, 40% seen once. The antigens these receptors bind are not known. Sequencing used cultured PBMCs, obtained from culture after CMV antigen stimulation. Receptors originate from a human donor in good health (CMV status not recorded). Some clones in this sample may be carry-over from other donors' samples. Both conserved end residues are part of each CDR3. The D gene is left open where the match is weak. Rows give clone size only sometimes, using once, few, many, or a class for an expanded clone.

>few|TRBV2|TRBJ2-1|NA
CASSSSQRGEQFF
TGTGCCAGCAGCTCCTCTCAGCGAGGCGAGCAGTTCTTC
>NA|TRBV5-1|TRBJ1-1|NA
CASRPDGRPNTEAFF
TGCGCCAGCAGACCTGACGGACGGCCGAACACTGAAGCTTTCTTT
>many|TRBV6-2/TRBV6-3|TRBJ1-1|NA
CASRPSFRDTFTEAFF
TGTGCCAGCAGGCCCAGTTTCCGGGACACGTTCACTGAAGCTTTCTTT
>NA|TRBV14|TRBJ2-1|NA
CASSQDFNEQFF
TGTGCCAGCAGCCAAGATTTCAATGAGCAGTTCTTC
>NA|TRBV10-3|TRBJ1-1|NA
CAIRTREDTEAFF
TGTGCCATCAGGACCAGGGAGGACACTGAAGCTTTCTTT
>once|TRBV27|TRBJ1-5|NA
CASSPIRGARIQPQHF
TGTGCCAGCAGTCCAATACGGGGGGCGCGTATTCAGCCCCAGCATTTT
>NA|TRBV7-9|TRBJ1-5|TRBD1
CASSDIRAGTANQPQHF
TGTGCCAGCAGCGATATACGGGCCGGGACAGCCAATCAGCCCCAGCATTTT
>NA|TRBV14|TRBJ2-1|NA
CASSQYLGWFF
TGTGCCAGCAGCCAATACCTAGGATGGTTCTTC
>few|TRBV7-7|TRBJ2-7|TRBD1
CASSAGQGWSEQYF
TGTGCCAGCAGCGCCGGACAGGGGTGGAGCGAGCAGTACTTC
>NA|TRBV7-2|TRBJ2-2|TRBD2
CAGRGGGAAGELFF
TGTGCCGGCAGGGGCGGGGGGGCCGCCGGGGAGCTGTTTTTT
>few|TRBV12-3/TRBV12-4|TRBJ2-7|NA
CASSFFLGDSSYEQYF
TGTGCCAGCAGTTTTTTCCTGGGGGATAGTTCCTACGAGCAGTACTTC
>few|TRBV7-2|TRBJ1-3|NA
CASSFKTNTIYF
TGTGCCAGCAGCTTTAAGACGAACACCATATATTTT
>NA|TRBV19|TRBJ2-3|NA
CASTEPKAPDTQYF
TGTGCCAGTACGGAGCCCAAGGCCCCAGATACGCAGTATTTT
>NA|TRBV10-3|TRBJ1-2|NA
CAISEGSGSDGYTF
TGTGCCATCAGTGAGGGGTCCGGGTCGGACGGCTACACCTTC
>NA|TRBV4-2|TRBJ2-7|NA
CASSPTGGGPIYEQYF
TGTGCCAGCAGCCCGACGGGTGGTGGTCCAATTTACGAGCAGTACTTC
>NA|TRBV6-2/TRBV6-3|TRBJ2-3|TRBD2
CASLPLAGGPDTQYF
TGTGCCAGCCTCCCACTAGCGGGAGGGCCAGATACGCAGTATTTT
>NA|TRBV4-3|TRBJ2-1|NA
CASSSPAYNEQFF
TGCGCCAGCAGTAGTCCCGCGTACAATGAGCAGTTCTTC
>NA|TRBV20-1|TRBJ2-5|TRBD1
CSARAVYRGRETQYF
TGCAGTGCTAGAGCGGTTTACAGGGGTCGGGAGACCCAGTACTTC
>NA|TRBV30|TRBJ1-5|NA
CAWSTRGNMNQPQHF
TGTGCCTGGAGCACTAGAGGCAACATGAACCAGCCCCAGCATTTT
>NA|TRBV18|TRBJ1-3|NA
CASSPIPHSGNTIYF
TGTGCCAGCTCACCAATACCACACTCTGGAAACACCATATATTTT
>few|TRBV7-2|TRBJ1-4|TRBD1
CASSLVARGREEKLFF
TGTGCCAGCAGCTTAGTGGCGAGGGGGCGGGAGGAAAAACTGTTTTTT
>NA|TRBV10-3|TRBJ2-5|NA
CATGVPSETQYF
TGTGCCACCGGGGTTCCGTCAGAGACCCAGTACTTC
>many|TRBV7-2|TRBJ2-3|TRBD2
CASSRRLAGVDTQYF
TGTGCCAGCAGCCGTCGACTAGCGGGAGTTGATACGCAGTATTTT
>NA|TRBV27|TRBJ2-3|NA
CASSLGNTRDTQYF
TGTGCCAGCAGTTTGGGGAACACGAGAGATACGCAGTATTTT
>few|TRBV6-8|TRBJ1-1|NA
CASSRFRGAGEAFF
TGTGCCAGCAGTAGATTCAGGGGTGCGGGTGAAGCTTTCTTT
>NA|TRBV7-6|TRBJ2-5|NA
CASSLVAVASETQYF
TGTGCCAGCAGCTTAGTGGCAGTTGCCTCAGAGACCCAGTACTTC
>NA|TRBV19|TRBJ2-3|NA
CASSVPGRTDTQYF
TGTGCCAGTAGCGTACCGGGACGGACAGATACGCAGTATTTT
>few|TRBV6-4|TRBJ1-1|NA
CASSEITGCF
TGTGCCAGCAGTGAAATTACAGGCTGCTTT
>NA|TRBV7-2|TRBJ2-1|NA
CASSNYLLNEQFF
TGTGCCAGCAGCAACTACCTCCTCAATGAGCAGTTCTTC
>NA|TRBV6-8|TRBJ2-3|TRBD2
CASRDSGGAADTQYF
TGTGCCAGCAGAGATAGCGGGGGGGCAGCAGATACGCAGTATTTT
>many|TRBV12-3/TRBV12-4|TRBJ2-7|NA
CASSPGGVYEQYF
TGTGCCAGCAGCCCCGGCGGGGTCTACGAGCAGTACTTC
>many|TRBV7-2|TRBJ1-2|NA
CASSPALVGYGYTF
TGTGCCAGCAGCCCGGCTCTAGTTGGCTATGGCTACACCTTC
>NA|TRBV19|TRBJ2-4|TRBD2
CASSMRGIGDIQYF
TGTGCCAGTAGTATGCGGGGGATTGGGGACATTCAGTACTTC
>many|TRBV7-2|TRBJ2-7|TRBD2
CASSFSGGGTSYEQYF
TGTGCCAGCAGCTTTAGCGGGGGGGGGACCTCGTACGAGCAGTACTTC
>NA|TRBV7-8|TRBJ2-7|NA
CASSFNKGSYEQYF
TGTGCCAGCAGCTTCAACAAGGGGAGCTACGAGCAGTACTTC
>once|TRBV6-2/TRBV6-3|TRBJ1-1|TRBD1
CASSITGGTEAFF
TGTGCCAGCAGCATAACAGGGGGGACTGAAGCTTTCTTT